Listed here are 12 T cell receptor beta chains from one sample, sequenced in a study of shared clonotypes between healthy human individuals. Terminally differentiated effector memory CD45RA+ cells were excluded by CCR7 positive selection of CD45RO-negative cells. Some clones are missing from TCRdb's copy, which holds only in-frame ones; the method was immunoSEQ multiplex PCR. The sample includes some 1,900,000 clones, around 96% of them seen just once. Sample: naive CD8+ T cells sorted from blood. The receptors derive from a man between 18 and 35 years old in good health.

This clone has just one count. The chain carries TRBV2 and TRBJ1-2, with D uncertain. The V gene lost 11 bases and the J gene lost 8 bases, with 6 bases spanning the gap. Germline CDR1 and CDR2: SNHLY and FYNNEI. The CDR3 extends over 8 amino acids. CDR3 coding DNA: TGTGCCCATGGGGGCTACACCTTC. This translates into CAHGGYTF.

The chain couples TRBV10-1 to TRBJ2-2; the D gene is possibly TRBD2 (5 bases). The V end was cut by 2 bases, the J end by 1 base, with 8 bases between. The CDR3 covers 15 residues. Germline V gene data show CDR1 as WNHNN and CDR2 as SYGVQD (reference sequence). The DNA for the CDR3 is TGCGCCAGCAGTGAGGCAGAGGGGAACACCGGGGAGCTGTTTTTT. Residues: CASSEAEGNTGELFF.

V gene TRBV19 combines with J gene TRBJ2-1; no definite D call. Germline assignment: CDR1 LNHDA and CDR2 SQIVND (reference sequence). Trimming removed 5 bases at V and 7 bases at J, with 21 bases between. The CDR3 is 16 residues long. The CDR3 reads CASSFRSHSVWNEQFF. In DNA, the CDR3 is TGTGCCAGTAGTTTCCGGAGCCATTCTGTTTGGAATGAGCAGTTCTTC.

The rearrangement links TRBV12-5 to TRBJ2-2; D remains unclear. CDR1 and CDR2 from the germline V gene are LGHNT and FRNRAP. The CDR3 is made up of 12 amino acids. V gave up 4 bases and J gave up 3 bases, with 3 bases separating them. The CDR3 protein is CASGWYTGELFF. CDR3 DNA sequence: TGTGCTAGTGGTTGGTACACCGGGGAGCTGTTTTTT.

Worth noting for this clone: Other DNA sequences in this sample translate to the same CDR3. V gene TRBV27 combines with J gene TRBJ2-3; 10 bases are shared with TRBD2. The CDR3 is 15 amino acids. The germline CDR1 and CDR2 sequences are MNHEY and SMNVEV (reference sequence). Trimming at V came to 4 bases and at J to 3 bases, leaving 4 bases not matched to a gene. The CDR3 sequence is CASSSLAGGTDTQYF. In DNA, the CDR3 is TGTGCCAGCAGTTCGTTAGCGGGAGGTACAGATACGCAGTATTTT.

The chain links TRBV7-2 to TRBJ2-1; D is perhaps TRBD2 (6 bases). Trimming cost V 0 bases and J 7 bases, with 10 bases left between them. The germline V gene has CDR1 SGHTA and CDR2 FQGNSA. CDR3 length: 14 amino acids. The chain's CDR3 is CASSLAYGGNEQFF. CDR3 bases: TGTGCCAGCAGCTTAGCGTATGGGGGGAATGAGCAGTTCTTC.

J is TRBJ2-7 and V is TRBV14; 14 nucleotides match TRBD2. The CDR3 consists of 16 residues. J lost 3 bases, V lost 4 bases, and 5 bases had no gene match. The germline V gene encodes CDR1 SGHDN and CDR2 FVKESK. The CDR3 nucleotides read TGTGCCAGCAGCCCCGGGACTAGCGGGAGCTACTACGAGCAGTACTTC. Its translation: CASSPGTSGSYYEQYF.

This clone has a single count. The rearrangement links TRBV19 to TRBJ1-1; D is ambiguous. V shed 3 bases and J shed 4 bases, with 9 bases lying between them. Looked up from germline, CDR1 is LNHDA and CDR2 is SQIVND (reference sequence). The CDR3 covers 13 residues. The CDR3 DNA sequence: TGTGCCAGTAGTATCTTTTCGAGCACTGAAGCTTTCTTT. Translating it yields CASSIFSSTEAFF.

The chain joins TRBV11-2 to TRBJ2-1; maybe TRBD2 (5 bases). Trimming cost V 2 bases and J 6 bases, with 17 bases left between them. There are 16 residues in the CDR3. Per the germline V gene, CDR1 is SGHAT and CDR2 is FQNNGV. The CDR3 loop reads CASSLLVGAVGNEQFF. The CDR3 coding sequence is TGTGCCAGCAGCTTATTGGTGGGAGCAGTGGGCAATGAGCAGTTCTTC.

The chain employs TRBV7-9 and TRBJ2-3; no clear D gene. The ends were cut back, 0 bases at V and 3 bases at J, with 10 bases in the middle. The CDR3 spans 15 residues. Germline V lookup: CDR1 SEHNR, CDR2 FQNEAQ (reference sequence). The CDR3 DNA reads TGTGCCAGCAGCTTAGCGCTCCCGAGGACAGATACGCAGTATTTT. Translating it yields CASSLALPRTDTQYF.

For this clone: Other DNA sequences from this sample encode an identical CDR3 as well. The rearrangement uses TRBV7-9 and TRBJ1-1; D is possibly TRBD1 (5 bases). The CDR3 runs 11 residues. V lost 4 bases, J lost 6 bases, and 6 bases lay in between. CDR1 is SEHNR and CDR2 is FQNEAQ in the germline V gene (reference sequence). CDR3 sequence: CASSSGPEAFF. CDR3 coding DNA: TGTGCCAGCAGCTCAGGGCCTGAAGCTTTCTTT.

This clone was seen just once. The V gene is TRBV7-2, the J gene TRBJ1-6; no clear D gene. Germline-derived CDR1 and CDR2 are SGHTA and FQGNSA. The CDR3 is 18 amino acids. V dropped 3 bases and J dropped 7 bases, with 22 bases sitting between them. The CDR3 DNA reads as TGTGCCAGCAGCTTCCTGGGAACGCAAACCCCCAAAAATTCACCCCTCCACTTT. The encoded protein is CASSFLGTQTPKNSPLHF.